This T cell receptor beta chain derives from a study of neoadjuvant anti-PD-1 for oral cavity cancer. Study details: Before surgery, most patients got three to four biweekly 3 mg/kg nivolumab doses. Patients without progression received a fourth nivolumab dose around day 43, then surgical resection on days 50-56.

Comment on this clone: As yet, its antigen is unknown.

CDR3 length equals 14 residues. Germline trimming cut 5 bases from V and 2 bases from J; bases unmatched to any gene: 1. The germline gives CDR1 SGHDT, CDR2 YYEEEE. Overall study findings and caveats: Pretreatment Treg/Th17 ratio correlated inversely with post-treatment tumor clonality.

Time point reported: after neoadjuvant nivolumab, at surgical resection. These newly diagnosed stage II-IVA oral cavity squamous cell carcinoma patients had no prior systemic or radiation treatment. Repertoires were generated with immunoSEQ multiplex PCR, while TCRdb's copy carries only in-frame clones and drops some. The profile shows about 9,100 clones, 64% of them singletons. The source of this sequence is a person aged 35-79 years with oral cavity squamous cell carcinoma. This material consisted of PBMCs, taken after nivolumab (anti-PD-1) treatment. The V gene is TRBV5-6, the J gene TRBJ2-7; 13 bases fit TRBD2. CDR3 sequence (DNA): TGTGCCAGCAGGGGGACTAGCGGGACCTACGAGCAGTACTTC. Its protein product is CASRGTSGTYEQYF.